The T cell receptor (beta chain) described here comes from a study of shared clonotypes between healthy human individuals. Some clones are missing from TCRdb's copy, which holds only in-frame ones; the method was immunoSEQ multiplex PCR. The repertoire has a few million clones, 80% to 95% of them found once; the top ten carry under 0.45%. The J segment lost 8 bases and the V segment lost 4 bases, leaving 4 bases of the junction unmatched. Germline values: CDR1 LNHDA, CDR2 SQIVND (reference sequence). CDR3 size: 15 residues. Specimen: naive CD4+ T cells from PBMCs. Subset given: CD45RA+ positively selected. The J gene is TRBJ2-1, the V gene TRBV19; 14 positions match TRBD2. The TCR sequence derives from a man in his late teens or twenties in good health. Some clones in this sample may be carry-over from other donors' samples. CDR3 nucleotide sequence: TGTGCCAGTAGTAAAGGGGGACTAGCGGGAGATGAGCAGTTCTTC. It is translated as CASSKGGLAGDEQFF. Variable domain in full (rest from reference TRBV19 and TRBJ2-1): DGGITQSPKYLFRKEGQNVTLSCEQNLNHDAMYWYRQDPGQGLRLIYYSQIVNDFQKGDIAEGYSVSREKKESFPLTVTSAQKNPTAFYLCASSKGGLAGDEQFFGPGTRLTVL.